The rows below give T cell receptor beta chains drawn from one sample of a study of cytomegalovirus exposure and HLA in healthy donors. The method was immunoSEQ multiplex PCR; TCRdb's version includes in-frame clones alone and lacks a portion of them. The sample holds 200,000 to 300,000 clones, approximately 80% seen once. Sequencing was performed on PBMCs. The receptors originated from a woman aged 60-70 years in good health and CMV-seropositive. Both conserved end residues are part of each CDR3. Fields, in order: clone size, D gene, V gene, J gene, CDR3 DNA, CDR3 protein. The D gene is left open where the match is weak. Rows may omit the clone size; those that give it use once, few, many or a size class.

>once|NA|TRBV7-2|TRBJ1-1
TGTGCCAGCAGTCCGGGACACCAGAACACTGAAGCTTTCTTT
CASSPGHQNTEAFF
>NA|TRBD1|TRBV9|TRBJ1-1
TGTGCCAGCAGCGTATCAGGGGGCCGGAACACTGAAGCTTTCTTT
CASSVSGGRNTEAFF
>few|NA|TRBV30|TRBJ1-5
TGTGCCTGGAGTGTCGTGGGCGATCAGCCCCAGCATTTT
CAWSVVGDQPQHF
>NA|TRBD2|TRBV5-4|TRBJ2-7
TGTGCCAGCAGTCCGGGGACTAGCGGGAGAACGAGGTACGAGCAGTACTTC
CASSPGTSGRTRYEQYF
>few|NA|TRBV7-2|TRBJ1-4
TGTGCCAGCAGCTTAGATCGCGGAAATGAAAAACTGTTTTTT
CASSLDRGNEKLFF
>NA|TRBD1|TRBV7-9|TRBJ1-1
TGTGCCAGCAGCGTCTGGAAGACAGGGGGAGTAGCTTTCTTT
CASSVWKTGGVAFF
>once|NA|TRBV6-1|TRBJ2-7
TGTGCCAGCACCCTTCGGTTTACCTACGAGCAGTACTTC
CASTLRFTYEQYF
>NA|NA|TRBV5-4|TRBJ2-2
TGTGCCAGCAGCGCCTCTGGGCGCCTTGACACCGGGGAGCTGTTTTTT
CASSASGRLDTGELFF
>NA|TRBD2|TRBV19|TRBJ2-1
TGTGCCAGTAGTCCGGGACTAGCTCCCTACAATGAGCAGTTCTTC
CASSPGLAPYNEQFF
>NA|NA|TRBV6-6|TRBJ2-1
TGTGCCAGCCACCACCCTCGGGGAGTAGGCGAAACTGAGCAGTTCTTC
CASHHPRGVGETEQFF
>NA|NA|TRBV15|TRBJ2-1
TGTGCCACCAGCAGGGAGGGTCTAGGGGGGGTGGATGAGCAGTTCTTC
CATSREGLGGVDEQFF
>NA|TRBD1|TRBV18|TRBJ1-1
TGTGCCAGCTCACCCGGGACAGGGGGGGCCACTGAAGCTTTCTTT
CASSPGTGGATEAFF
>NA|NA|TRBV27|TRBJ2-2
TGTGCCAGCAGTTTACAGGGTCATCACGCCGGAAACACCGGGGAGCTGTTTTTT
CASSLQGHHAGNTGELFF
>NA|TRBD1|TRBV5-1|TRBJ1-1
TGCGCCAGCAGCCTCGGACAGGGGACCTCTGAAGCTTTCTTT
CASSLGQGTSEAFF
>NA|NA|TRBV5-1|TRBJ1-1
TGCGCCAGCAGCTCAGTCGACACTGAAGCTTTCTTT
CASSSVDTEAFF
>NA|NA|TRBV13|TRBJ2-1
TGTGCCAGCAGCTCTAACAATGAGCAGTTCTTC
CASSSNNEQFF
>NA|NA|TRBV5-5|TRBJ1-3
TGTGCCAGCAGCTTGCAGGGTGGTGGGAACACCATATATTTT
CASSLQGGGNTIYF
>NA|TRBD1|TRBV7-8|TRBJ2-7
TGTGCCAGCAGCCCCGGACAGGGGATAGTGGAGCAGTACTTC
CASSPGQGIVEQYF
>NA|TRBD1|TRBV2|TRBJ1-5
TGTGCCAGCAGTGAATTGGGACAGGGAGATTACAATCAGCCCCAGCATTTT
CASSELGQGDYNQPQHF
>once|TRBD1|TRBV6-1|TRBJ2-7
TGTGCCAGCCGGGGACAGGGGGTCCACGAGCAGTACTTC
CASRGQGVHEQYF
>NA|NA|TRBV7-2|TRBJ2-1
TGTGCCAGCAGCTTAGACGGGGCGGGAAGATCCTACAATGAGCAGTTCTTC
CASSLDGAGRSYNEQFF
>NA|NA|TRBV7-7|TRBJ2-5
TGTGCTAGCAGCTTACTGCTACAAGAGACCCAGTACTTC
CASSLLLQETQYF
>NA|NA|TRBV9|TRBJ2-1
TGTGCCAGCAGCCCCCGGAGGGCCACCTACAATGAGCAGTTCTTC
CASSPRRATYNEQFF
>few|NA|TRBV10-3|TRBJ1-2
TGTGCCATCACTAATGACAGATATGGCTACACCTTC
CAITNDRYGYTF
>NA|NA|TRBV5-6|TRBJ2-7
TGTGCCAGCAGCTTCGGGGACATCTCCTACGAGCAGTACTTC
CASSFGDISYEQYF
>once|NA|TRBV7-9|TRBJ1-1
TGTGCCAGCAGCCCACAGGGCTTTTTGGGCACTGAAGCTTTCTTT
CASSPQGFLGTEAFF
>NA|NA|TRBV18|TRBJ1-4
TGTGCCAGCTCACCCTTTAGTCTCACTGCAACTAATGAAAAACTGTTTTTT
CASSPFSLTATNEKLFF
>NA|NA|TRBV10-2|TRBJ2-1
TGCGCCAGCAGTGACGAGAAGCAGTTCTTC
CASSDEKQFF
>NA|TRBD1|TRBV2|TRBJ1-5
TGTGCCAGCAAGCCGGGACAGGTTTATAGTCAGCCCCAGCATTTT
CASKPGQVYSQPQHF
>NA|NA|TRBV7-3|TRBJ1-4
TGTGCCAGCAGCCCCGGCTCAGGGCGGCGGGAAAAACTGTTTTTT
CASSPGSGRREKLFF
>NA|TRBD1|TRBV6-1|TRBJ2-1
TGTGCCAGCAGTTTAGACAGGGGCTCCTACAATGAGCAGTTCTTC
CASSLDRGSYNEQFF
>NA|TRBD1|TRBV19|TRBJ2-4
TGTGCCAGTAGCCACCAGGGGGCACTGGGAAACATTCAGTACTTC
CASSHQGALGNIQYF
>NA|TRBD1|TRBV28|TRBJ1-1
TGTGCCAGCAGTCCCCGGACAGGGCGGGCTTTCTTT
CASSPRTGRAFF
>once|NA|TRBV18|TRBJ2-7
TGTGCCAGCTCACCAGCAGGGAACGAGCAGTACTTC
CASSPAGNEQYF
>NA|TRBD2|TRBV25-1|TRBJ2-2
TGTGCCAGCACTGCTTGGACTAGCGGGAACACCGGGGAGCTGTTTTTT
CASTAWTSGNTGELFF
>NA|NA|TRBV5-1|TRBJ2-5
TGCGCCAGCAGCTTTCTTCCAGGTCAAGAGACCCAGTACTTC
CASSFLPGQETQYF
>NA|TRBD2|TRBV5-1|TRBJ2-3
TGCGCCAGCAGCTTGGTTCTCCTAGCGGGCCGCACAGATACGCAGTATTTT
CASSLVLLAGRTDTQYF